Following are 10 T cell receptor beta chains from one sample sequenced in a study of metastatic and nonmetastatic thyroid tumors. Treatment of any kind had been given to no patient before thyroid surgery. Through MiXCR, TCRdb re-clonotyped the PCR reads. The repertoire holds approximately 15,000 clones, with approximately 31% as singletons. The specimen was tumor tissue. All receptors derive from a male donor with papillary thyroid cancer or a benign thyroid nodule (not recorded which). Some clones in this sample may be carry-over from other donors' samples.

This clone is deemed medium-sized (0.01 to 0.1%). The chain recombines TRBV4-3 with TRBJ1-2; 7 nucleotides align to TRBD1. The CDR3 extends over 19 amino acids. Trimming took 0 bases from V and 0 from J; bases not matched to a gene: 13. From germline, CDR1 is LGHNA and CDR2 YSLEER. The CDR3: CASSQEGTTGRLANYGYTF. CDR3 sequence (DNA): TGCGCCAGCAGCCAAGAGGGTACGACAGGGCGACTAGCTAACTATGGCTACACCTTC.

The chain carries TRBV5-1 and TRBJ2-7; TRBD2 aligns across 9 bases. This CDR3 comprises 14 residues. Losses at the gene ends were 1 base for V and 5 bases for J; bases not matched to a gene: 4. Germline V lookup: CDR1 SGHRS, CDR2 YFSETQ. The CDR3 here is CASSLLAGGDEQYF. As DNA, the CDR3 is TGCGCCAGCAGCTTGCTTGCGGGAGGGGACGAGCAGTACTTC.

In this sample, this clone turned up many times. The rearrangement uses TRBV6-1 and TRBJ2-7; TRBD2 matches 10 bases. V was clipped by 10 bases and J by 0 bases; unmatched bases: 6. The CDR3 has 14 amino acids. The germline V gene encodes CDR1 MNHNS and CDR2 SASEGT. CDR3 residues: CATGGLAASYEQYF. The DNA for the CDR3 is TGTGCCACCGGAGGACTAGCGGCCTCCTACGAGCAGTACTTC.

This clone has at least ten counts. V gene TRBV5-4 combines with J gene TRBJ2-7; a possible D gene is TRBD1 (6 bases). The CDR3 length is 12 residues. V lost 0 bases to trimming and J lost 5 bases, with 6 bases between them. Germline V CDR1 and CDR2: SGHNT, YYREEE (reference sequence). The DNA of the CDR3 is TGTGCCAGCAGCTTGGAGGGGGACGAGCAGTACTTC. Amino acids: CASSLEGDEQYF.

Only a few counts were recorded for this clone. V and J are TRBV19 and TRBJ1-1, with D maybe TRBD1 (5 bases). The CDR3 totals 13 residues. CDR1 LNHDA and CDR2 SQIVND come from the germline V gene (reference sequence). V lost 3 bases and J 4 bases, leaving 9 bases between the germline ends. As DNA, the CDR3 is TGTGCCAGTAGTATCATGGGGCCCACTGAAGCTTTCTTT. It yields the protein CASSIMGPTEAFF. Looking up the rest from reference TRBV19 and TRBJ1-1 gives the full variable domain: DGGITQSPKYLFRKEGQNVTLSCEQNLNHDAMYWYRQDPGQGLRLIYYSQIVNDFQKGDIAEGYSVSREKKESFPLTVTSAQKNPTAFYLCASSIMGPTEAFFGQGTRLTVV.

This clone was recorded many times. CDR3 loop: CASSPGGSGNTIYF. The CDR3 bases are TGTGCCAGCAGCCCGGGGGGCTCTGGAAACACCATATATTTT. This chain connects TRBV5-4 to TRBJ1-3; D perhaps matches TRBD1 (5 bases). The V gene lost 4 bases and the J gene lost 0 bases, with 8 bases spanning the gap. The CDR3 length is 14 residues. The germline V gene has CDR1 SGHNT and CDR2 YYREEE (reference sequence).

This clone has just a few counts. CDR3 region: CASRTGRDYEQYF. The CDR3 bases are TGTGCCAGCAGGACAGGGCGCGACTACGAGCAGTACTTC. The chain combines TRBV6-1 with TRBJ2-7; 7 bases are shared with TRBD1. The CDR3 loop spans 13 amino acids. The trim removed 6 bases at V and 3 bases at J, leaving 5 bases unmatched. From germline, CDR1 is MNHNS and CDR2 SASEGT.

The rearrangement joins TRBV4-3 to TRBJ2-7; D might be TRBD1 (6 bases). Trimming removed 0 bases from V and 4 bases from J, with 16 bases in between. The CDR3 is 16 amino acids. From germline, CDR1 is LGHNA and CDR2 YSLEER. CDR3 region: CASSQDYGQHSYEQYF. The CDR3, as DNA: TGCGCCAGCAGCCAAGATTATGGACAGCACTCTTACGAGCAGTACTTC.

This clone was recorded many times. The V call is TRBV6-4, the J call TRBJ2-3; perhaps D is TRBD1 or TRBD2 (5 bases each). The CDR3 totals 13 residues. The V end lost 4 bases, the J end lost 5 bases, and 10 bases lay between the germline ends. Germline loops: CDR1 MRHNA, CDR2 SNTAGT. The CDR3 nucleotides are TGTGCCAGCAGTGCAGGGACGGAAGATACGCAGTATTTT. Its protein product is CASSAGTEDTQYF.

The chain employs TRBV28 and TRBJ1-1, with TRBD1 identical over 9 bases. CDR1 MDHEN and CDR2 SYDVKM come from the germline V gene. This CDR3 contains 16 residues. V shed 4 bases and J 3 bases; nucleotides not matched to a gene: 9. Written as DNA, the CDR3 is TGTGCCAGCAGTTGGGACAGGGCGGGTAATTACACTGAAGCTTTCTTT. It yields the protein CASSWDRAGNYTEAFF.